The clone carrying this TCR beta chain was detected a few times. Its antigen is not known. The PCR ran on 60 Vbeta and 13 Jbeta primers. Assay: immunoSEQ multiplex PCR; the TCRdb copy retains only in-frame clones and omits some. The table includes 93,000 or so clones, approximately 66% detected once. Germline CDR1 is LGHNA and CDR2 is YSLEER. The CDR3 loop spans 17 amino acids. Trimming took 4 bases from V and 4 from J; bases not matched to a gene: 12. The data stem from a study of cytomegalovirus exposure and HLA in healthy donors. Study conclusions and caveats: The later analysis indicated that the majority of CMV-associated TCR beta chains appeared HLA-restricted.

Source material: PBMCs. The gene calls are TRBV4-3 and TRBJ2-1, with 8 bases lining up with TRBD2. This sequence was found in a woman between 50 and 59 years old in good health and CMV-seronegative. In DNA form, the CDR3 reads TGCGCCAGCAGCCCGCCGTTTAGCGGGATGGGGTACAATGAGCAGTTCTTC. This sequence encodes CASSPPFSGMGYNEQFF.